The clone carrying this T cell receptor (beta chain) was counted at least ten times. Its antigen is as yet unknown. This entry is derived from a study of metastatic and nonmetastatic thyroid tumors. Background on the study: Samples came from malignant and benign thyroid patients, and repertoires were compared across blood and tumor or nodule tissue. The study's findings and limits: Relative to benign nodules, malignant thyroid tumors were reportedly characterized by significantly elevated TCR beta diversity in blood and tumor.

Through MiXCR, TCRdb re-clonotyped the PCR reads. Seen here are about 15,000 clones, 25% to 35% observed once, and the top ten hold around 50%. Thyroid surgery had not been preceded by any treatment in any patient. Germline V gives CDR1 MRHNA, CDR2 SNTAGT. V dropped 4 bases and J dropped 4; count of bases not matched to a gene: 5. The CDR3 runs 15 residues. The sequence came from a male donor with papillary thyroid cancer or a benign thyroid nodule (not recorded which). Some clones in this sample may be carry-over from other donors' samples. Sequencing was carried out using tumor tissue. This chain uses TRBV6-4 with TRBJ2-3, with TRBD2 identical over 10 bases. CDR3 protein: CASSALAGESDTQYF. CDR3 nucleotides: TGTGCCAGCAGTGCTCTAGCGGGAGAATCAGATACGCAGTATTTT.